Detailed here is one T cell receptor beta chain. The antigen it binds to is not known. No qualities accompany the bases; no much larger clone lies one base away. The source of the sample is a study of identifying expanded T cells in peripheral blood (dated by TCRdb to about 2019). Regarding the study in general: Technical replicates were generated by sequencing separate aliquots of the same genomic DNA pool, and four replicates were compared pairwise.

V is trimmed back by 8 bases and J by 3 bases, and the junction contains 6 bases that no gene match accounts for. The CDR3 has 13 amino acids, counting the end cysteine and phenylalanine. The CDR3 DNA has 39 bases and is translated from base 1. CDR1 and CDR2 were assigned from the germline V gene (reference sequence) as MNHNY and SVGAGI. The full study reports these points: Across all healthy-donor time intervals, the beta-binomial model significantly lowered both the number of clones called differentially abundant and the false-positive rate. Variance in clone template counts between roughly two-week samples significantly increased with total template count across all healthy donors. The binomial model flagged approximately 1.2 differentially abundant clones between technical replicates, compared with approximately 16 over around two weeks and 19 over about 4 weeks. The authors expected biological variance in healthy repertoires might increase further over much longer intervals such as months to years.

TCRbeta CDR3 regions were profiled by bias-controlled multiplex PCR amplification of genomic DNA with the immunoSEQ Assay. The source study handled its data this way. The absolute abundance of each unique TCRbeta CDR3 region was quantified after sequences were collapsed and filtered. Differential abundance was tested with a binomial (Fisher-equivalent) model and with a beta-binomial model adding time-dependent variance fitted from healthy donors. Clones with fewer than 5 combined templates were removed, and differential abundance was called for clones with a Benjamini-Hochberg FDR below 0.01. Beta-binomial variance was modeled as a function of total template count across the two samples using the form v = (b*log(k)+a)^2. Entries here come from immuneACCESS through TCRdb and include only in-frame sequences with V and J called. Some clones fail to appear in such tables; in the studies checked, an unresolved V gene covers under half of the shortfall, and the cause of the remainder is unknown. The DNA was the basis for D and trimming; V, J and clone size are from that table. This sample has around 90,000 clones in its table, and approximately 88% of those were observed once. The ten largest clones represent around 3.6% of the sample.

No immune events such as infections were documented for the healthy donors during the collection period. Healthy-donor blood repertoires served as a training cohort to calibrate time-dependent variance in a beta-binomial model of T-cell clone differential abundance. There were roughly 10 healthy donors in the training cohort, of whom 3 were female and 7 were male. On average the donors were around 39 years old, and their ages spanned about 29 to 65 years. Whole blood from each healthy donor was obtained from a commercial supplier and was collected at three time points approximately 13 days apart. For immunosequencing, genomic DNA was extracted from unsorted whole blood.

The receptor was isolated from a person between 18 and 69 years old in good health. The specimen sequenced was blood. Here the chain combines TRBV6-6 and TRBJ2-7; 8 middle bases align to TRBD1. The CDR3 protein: CASSWDRHYEQYF. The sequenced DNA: TGTGCCAGCTCATGGGACAGGCACTACGAGCAGTACTTC.